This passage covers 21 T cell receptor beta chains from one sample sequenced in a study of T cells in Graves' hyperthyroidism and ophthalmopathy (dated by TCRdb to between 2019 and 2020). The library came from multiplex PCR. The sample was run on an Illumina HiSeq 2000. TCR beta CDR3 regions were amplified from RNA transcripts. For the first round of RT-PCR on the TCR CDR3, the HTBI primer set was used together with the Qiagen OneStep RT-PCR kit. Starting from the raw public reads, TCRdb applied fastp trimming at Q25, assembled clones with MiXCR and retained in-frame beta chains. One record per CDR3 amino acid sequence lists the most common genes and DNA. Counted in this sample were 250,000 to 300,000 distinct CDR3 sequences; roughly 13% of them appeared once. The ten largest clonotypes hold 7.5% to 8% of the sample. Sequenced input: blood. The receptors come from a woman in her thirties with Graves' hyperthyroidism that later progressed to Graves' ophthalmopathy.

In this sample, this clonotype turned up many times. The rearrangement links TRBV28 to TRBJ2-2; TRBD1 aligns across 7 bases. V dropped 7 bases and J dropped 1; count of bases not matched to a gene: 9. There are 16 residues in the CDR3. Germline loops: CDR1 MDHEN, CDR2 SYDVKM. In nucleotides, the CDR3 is TGTGCCAGCAAAGCTGGAGACAGGGTGAACACCGGGGAGCTGTTTTTT. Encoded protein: CASKAGDRVNTGELFF.

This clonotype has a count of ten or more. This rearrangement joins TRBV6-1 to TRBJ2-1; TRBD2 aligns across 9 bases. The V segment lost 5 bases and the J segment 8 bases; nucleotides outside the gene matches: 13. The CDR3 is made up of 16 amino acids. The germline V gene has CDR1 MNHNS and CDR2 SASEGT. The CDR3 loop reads CASSYTPAGGSDEQFF. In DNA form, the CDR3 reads TGTGCCAGCAGTTATACCCCAGCGGGAGGATCGGATGAGCAGTTCTTC.

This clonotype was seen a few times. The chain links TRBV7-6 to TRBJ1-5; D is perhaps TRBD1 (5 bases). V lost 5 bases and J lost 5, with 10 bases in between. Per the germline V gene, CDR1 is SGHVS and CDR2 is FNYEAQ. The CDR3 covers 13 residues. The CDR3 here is CASSTTTDQPQHF. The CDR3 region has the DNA TGTGCCAGCAGCACAACGACAGATCAGCCCCAGCATTTT.

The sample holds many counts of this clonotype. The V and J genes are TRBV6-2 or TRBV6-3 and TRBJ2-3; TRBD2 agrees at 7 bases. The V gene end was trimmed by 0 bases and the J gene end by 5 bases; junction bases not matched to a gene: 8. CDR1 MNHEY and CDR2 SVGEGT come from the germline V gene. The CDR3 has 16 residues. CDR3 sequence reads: CASSYSRSGGGDTQYF. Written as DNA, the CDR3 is TGTGCCAGCAGTTACTCGAGGAGTGGCGGGGGAGATACGCAGTATTTT.

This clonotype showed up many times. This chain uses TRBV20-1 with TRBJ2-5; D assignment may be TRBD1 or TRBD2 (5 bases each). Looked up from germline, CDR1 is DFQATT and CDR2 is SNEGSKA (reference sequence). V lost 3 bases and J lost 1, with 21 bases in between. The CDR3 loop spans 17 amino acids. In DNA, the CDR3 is TGCAGTGCTAGTGGGTCAGGGAGAGCCCCAGCCCAAGAGACCCAGTACTTC. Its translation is CSASGSGRAPAQETQYF.

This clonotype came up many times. DNA of the CDR3: TGCAGTGCTAGGTGGGGGAACGAGCAGTACTTC. Protein: CSARWGNEQYF. This chain joins TRBV20-1 and TRBJ2-7; tentatively, D is TRBD1 or TRBD2 (5 bases each). In germline, CDR1 is DFQATT, CDR2 SNEGSKA (reference sequence). The CDR3 is made up of 11 amino acids. V was clipped by 3 bases and J by 5 bases, with 8 bases between them.

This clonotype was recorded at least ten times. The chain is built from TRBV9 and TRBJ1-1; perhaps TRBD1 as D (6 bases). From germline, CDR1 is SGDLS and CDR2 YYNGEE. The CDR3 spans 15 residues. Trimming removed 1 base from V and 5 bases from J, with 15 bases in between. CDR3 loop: CASSVSSGAGTEAFF. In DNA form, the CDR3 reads TGTGCCAGCAGCGTATCATCAGGGGCAGGGACTGAAGCTTTCTTT.

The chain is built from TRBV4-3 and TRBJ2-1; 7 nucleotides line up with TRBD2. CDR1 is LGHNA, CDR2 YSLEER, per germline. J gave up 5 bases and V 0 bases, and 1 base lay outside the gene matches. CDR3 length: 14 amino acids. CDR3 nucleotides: TGCGCCAGCAGCCAAGATCGGGGGGACAATGAGCAGTTCTTC. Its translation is CASSQDRGDNEQFF.

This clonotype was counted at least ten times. DNA for the CDR3: TGCAGCGTTGAAGGTAGAGGGGGCTACGAGCAGTACTTC. This codes for CSVEGRGGYEQYF. This chain links TRBV29-1 with TRBJ2-7; perhaps TRBD1 as D (6 bases). Germline V CDR1 and CDR2: SQVTM, ANQGSEA. The CDR3 totals 13 residues. V gave up 1 base and J gave up 3 bases, with 10 bases separating them.

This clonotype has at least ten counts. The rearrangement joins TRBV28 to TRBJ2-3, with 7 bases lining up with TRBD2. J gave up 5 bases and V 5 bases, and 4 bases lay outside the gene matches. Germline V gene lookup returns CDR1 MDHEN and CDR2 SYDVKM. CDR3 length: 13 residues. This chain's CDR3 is CASSLREQDTQYF. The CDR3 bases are TGTGCCAGCAGTCTGCGGGAGCAAGATACGCAGTATTTT. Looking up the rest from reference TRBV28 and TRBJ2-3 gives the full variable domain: DVKVTQSSRYLVKRTGEKVFLECVQDMDHENMFWYRQDPGLGLRLIYFSYDVKMKEKGDIPEGYSVSREKKERFSLILESASTNQTSMYLCASSLREQDTQYFGPGTRLTVL.

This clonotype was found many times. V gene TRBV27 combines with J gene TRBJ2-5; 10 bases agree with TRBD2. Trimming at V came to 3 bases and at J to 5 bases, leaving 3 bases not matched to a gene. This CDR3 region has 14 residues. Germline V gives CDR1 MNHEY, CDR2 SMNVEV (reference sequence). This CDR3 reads CASSFQREGETQYF. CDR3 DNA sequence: TGTGCCAGCAGTTTTCAGCGGGAGGGGGAGACCCAGTACTTC.

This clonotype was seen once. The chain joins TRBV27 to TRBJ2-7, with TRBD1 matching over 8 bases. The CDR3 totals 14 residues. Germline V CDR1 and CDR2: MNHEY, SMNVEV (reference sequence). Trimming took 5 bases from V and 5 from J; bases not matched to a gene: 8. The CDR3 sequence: CASSTRTGRNEQYF. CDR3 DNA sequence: TGTGCCAGCAGTACACGGACAGGGCGCAACGAGCAGTACTTC.

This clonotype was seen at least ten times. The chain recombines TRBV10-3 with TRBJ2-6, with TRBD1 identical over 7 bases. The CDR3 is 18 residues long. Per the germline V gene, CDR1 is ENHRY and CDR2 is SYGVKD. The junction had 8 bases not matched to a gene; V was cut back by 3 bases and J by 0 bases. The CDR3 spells CAISDRNRDSSGANVLTF. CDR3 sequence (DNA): TGTGCCATCAGTGACCGGAACAGGGACAGCTCTGGGGCCAACGTCCTGACTTTC.

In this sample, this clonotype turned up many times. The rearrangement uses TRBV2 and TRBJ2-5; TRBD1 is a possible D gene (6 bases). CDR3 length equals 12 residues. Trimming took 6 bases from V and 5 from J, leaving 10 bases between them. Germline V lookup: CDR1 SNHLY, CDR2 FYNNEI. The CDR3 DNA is TGTGCCAGCAGCCAGGGGAGTGAGACCCAGTACTTC. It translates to CASSQGSETQYF.

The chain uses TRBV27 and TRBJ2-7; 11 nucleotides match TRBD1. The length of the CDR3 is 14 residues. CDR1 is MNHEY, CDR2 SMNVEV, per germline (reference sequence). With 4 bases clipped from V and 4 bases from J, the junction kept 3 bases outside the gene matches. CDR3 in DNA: TGTGCCAGCAGTTCCGGACAGGGGGCTTACGAGCAGTACTTC. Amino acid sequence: CASSSGQGAYEQYF.

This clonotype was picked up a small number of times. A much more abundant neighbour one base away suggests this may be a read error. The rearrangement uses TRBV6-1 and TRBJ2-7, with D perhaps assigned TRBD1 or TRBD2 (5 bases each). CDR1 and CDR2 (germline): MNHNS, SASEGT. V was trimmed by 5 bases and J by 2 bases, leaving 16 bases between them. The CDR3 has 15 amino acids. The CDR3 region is CASSRRGSGAYEQYF. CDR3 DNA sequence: TGTGCCAGCAGTCGACGGGGCAGCGGAGCCTACGAGCAGTACTTC.

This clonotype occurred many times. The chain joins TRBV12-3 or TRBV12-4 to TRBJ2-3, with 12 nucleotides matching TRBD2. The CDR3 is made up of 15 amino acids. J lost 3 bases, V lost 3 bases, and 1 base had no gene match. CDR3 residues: CASSFGTSGTDTQYF. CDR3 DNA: TGTGCCAGCAGTTTTGGGACTAGCGGGACAGATACGCAGTATTTT.

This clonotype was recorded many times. The CDR3: CASSPRMGPGTYEQYF. The CDR3 nucleotides read TGTGCCAGCAGCCCCCGGATGGGGCCCGGGACCTACGAGCAGTACTTC. V is TRBV13 and J is TRBJ2-7, with D perhaps assigned TRBD1 or TRBD2 (5 bases each). The CDR3 is 16 residues long. Trimming left V 5 bases short and J 2 bases short, with 19 bases between. The V gene's germline CDR1 is PRHDT and CDR2 FYEKMQ (reference sequence).

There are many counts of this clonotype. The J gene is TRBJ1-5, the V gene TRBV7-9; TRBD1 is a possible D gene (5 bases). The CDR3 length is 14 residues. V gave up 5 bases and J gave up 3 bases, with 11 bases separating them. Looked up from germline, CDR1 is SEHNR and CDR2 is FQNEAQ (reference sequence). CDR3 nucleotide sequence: TGTGCCAGCAGCGCGGAGGGGATCAATCAGCCCCAGCATTTT. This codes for CASSAEGINQPQHF. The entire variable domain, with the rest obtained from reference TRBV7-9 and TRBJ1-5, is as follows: DTGVSQNPRHKITKRGQNVTFRCDPISEHNRLYWYRQTLGQGPEFLTYFQNEAQLEKSRLLSDRFSAERPKGSFSTLEIQRTEQGDSAMYLCASSAEGINQPQHFGDGTRLSIL.

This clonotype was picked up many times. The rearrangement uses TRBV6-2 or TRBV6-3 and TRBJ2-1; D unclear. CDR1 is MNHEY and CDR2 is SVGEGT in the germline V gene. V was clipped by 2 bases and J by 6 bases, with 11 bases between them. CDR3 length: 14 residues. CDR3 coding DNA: TGTGCCAGCAGTTACGGGGTAGGCGGCAATGAGCAGTTCTTC. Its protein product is CASSYGVGGNEQFF.

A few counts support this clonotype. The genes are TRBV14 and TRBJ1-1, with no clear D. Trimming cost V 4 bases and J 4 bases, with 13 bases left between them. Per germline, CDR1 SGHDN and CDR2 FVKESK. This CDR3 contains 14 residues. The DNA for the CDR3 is TGTGCCAGCAGCCTGTTGGTGACAACCACTGAAGCTTTCTTT. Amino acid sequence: CASSLLVTTTEAFF.